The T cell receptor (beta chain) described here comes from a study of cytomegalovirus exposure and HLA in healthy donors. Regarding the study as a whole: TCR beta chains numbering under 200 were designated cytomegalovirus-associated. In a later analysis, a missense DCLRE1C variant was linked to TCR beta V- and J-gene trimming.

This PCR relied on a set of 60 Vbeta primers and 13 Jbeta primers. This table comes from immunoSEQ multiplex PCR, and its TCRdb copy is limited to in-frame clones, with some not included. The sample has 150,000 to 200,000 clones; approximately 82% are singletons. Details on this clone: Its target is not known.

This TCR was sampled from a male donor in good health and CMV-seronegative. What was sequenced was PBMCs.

The CDR3 sequence is CASSLNLAGTGELFF. In nucleotides, the CDR3 is TGCGCCAGCAGCTTGAACCTAGCGGGAACCGGGGAGCTGTTTTTT. V is TRBV5-1 and J is TRBJ2-2, with 9 positions matching TRBD2. Germline V gene data show CDR1 as SGHRS and CDR2 as YFSETQ. There are 15 residues in the CDR3. The ends lost 1 base at V and 5 bases at J; junction bases unmatched: 3.